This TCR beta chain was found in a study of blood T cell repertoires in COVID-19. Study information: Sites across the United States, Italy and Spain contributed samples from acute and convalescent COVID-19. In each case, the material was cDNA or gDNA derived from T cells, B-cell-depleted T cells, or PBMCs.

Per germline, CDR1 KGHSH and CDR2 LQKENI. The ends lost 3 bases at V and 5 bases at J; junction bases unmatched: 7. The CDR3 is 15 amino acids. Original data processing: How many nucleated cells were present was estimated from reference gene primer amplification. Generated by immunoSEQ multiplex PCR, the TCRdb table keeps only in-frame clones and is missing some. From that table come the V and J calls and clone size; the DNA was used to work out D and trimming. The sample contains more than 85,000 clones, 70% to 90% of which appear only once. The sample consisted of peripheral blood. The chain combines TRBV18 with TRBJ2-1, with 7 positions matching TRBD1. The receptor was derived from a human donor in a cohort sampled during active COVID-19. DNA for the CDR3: TGTGCCAGCTCACCCTTACAGGGACAGAACAATGAGCAGTTCTTC. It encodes CASSPLQGQNNEQFF.